The sequence of this TCR beta chain was determined in a study of blood T cell repertoires in COVID-19. Whole-study context: Nucleic acid was either cDNA or gDNA, and it came from T cells, B-cell-depleted T cells, or PBMCs.

Original methodology: From reference gene primer amplification, estimates of nucleated cell counts were derived. Clones were read by immunoSEQ multiplex PCR, and TCRdb kept only the in-frame ones, dropping some. D and trimming were read from the DNA, whereas the V and J calls and clone size are those reported in that table. The table shows about 190,000 clones, with 70% to 85% occurring only once. CDR3 length: 15 amino acids. With V trimmed by 2 bases and J by 4 bases, 7 bases remained unmatched. Germline V gene data show CDR1 as MNHEY and CDR2 as SVGAGI. This sequence joins TRBV6-5 and TRBJ2-7, with 8 bases lining up with TRBD1. This receptor was obtained from a woman between 45 and 65 years old with acute or convalescent COVID-19. Sequencing was performed on peripheral blood. The CDR3 region is CASSYDRGPGYEQYF. CDR3 in DNA: TGTGCCAGCAGTTACGACAGGGGTCCAGGGTACGAGCAGTACTTC.